The clone carrying this TCR beta chain has only one observation. Its antigen is unknown. This entry belongs to a study of PD-1 blockade in classical Hodgkin lymphoma. CDR1 MNHEY and CDR2 SMNVEV come from the germline V gene (reference sequence). The CDR3 runs 12 residues. Trimming removed 6 bases at V and 11 bases at J, with 11 bases between. Whole-study findings and limits: The study found complete responders had baseline diversity similar to newly diagnosed patients.

Here immunoSEQ multiplex PCR was the method, and the copy in TCRdb shows in-frame clones only, minus some. The sample has 42,000 or so clones; roughly nine tenths are singletons. Brentuximab vedotin exposure varied, and every patient relapsed after autologous stem cell transplantation. The source of this sequence is a human donor with classical Hodgkin lymphoma. The chain uses TRBV27 and TRBJ1-6; D is unclear. This sample comprised peripheral blood mononuclear cells (PBMCs), obtained before the second cycle of nivolumab. CDR3 region: CASRRAFAPLHF. CDR3 DNA: TGTGCCAGCAGAAGGGCCTTTGCACCCCTCCACTTT.